The 8 T cell receptor beta chains reported below all come from one sample, sequenced in a study of blood T cells in healthy people across ages. Combining a sample-barcoded 5' primer with a J-beta primer mix, a second PCR ran for roughly 7 to 11 cycles. TCRdb itself ran the 5' RACE reads through MiXCR, one entry per CDR3 protein. The sample yields fewer than 900,000 distinct CDR3 sequences, roughly 47% seen once. Sequenced material: blood. These receptors were obtained from a woman between 55 and 75 years old in good health.

The rearrangement joins TRBV7-2 to TRBJ2-2; TRBD1 is a possible D gene (6 bases). The CDR3 has 14 amino acids. In germline, CDR1 is SGHTA, CDR2 FQGNSA. Trimming removed 5 bases at V and 8 bases at J, with 15 bases between. Here the CDR3 reads CASSKSVGTGELFF. The CDR3 DNA reads TGTGCCAGCAGCAAGTCGGTCGGGACAGGGGAGCTGTTTTTT.

The chain is built from TRBV5-1 and TRBJ2-2; 14 nucleotides match TRBD2. Trimming at V came to 0 bases and at J to 6 bases, leaving 4 bases not matched to a gene. Germline CDR1 reads SGHRS; CDR2 reads YFSETQ. The CDR3 covers 17 residues. The CDR3 spells CASSLAGTSGSPGELFF. Here the CDR3 DNA reads TGCGCCAGCAGCTTGGCCGGGACTAGCGGGAGTCCCGGGGAGCTGTTTTTT.

The chain combines TRBV5-4 with TRBJ2-7, with a tentative D call TRBD2 (5 bases). Germline V gene data show CDR1 as SGHNT and CDR2 as YYREEE (reference sequence). This CDR3 is built from 17 residues. V shed 0 bases and J shed 3 bases, with 19 bases lying between them. This CDR3 is CASSLDPGFPDFYEQYF. The CDR3 coding sequence is TGTGCCAGCAGCTTGGACCCAGGATTCCCGGACTTCTACGAGCAGTACTTC.

This clonotype came up once. The chain links TRBV18 to TRBJ1-2; 7 positions agree with TRBD1. V gave up 7 bases and J gave up 3 bases; unmatched junction bases: 11. CDR1 and CDR2 from the germline V gene are KGHSH and LQKENI. This CDR3 has 15 residues. CDR3 sequence: CASLLDREVDYGYTF. The DNA of the CDR3 is TGTGCCAGCTTACTCGACAGGGAGGTTGACTATGGCTACACCTTC.

This chain links TRBV20-1 with TRBJ2-3; D not resolved. Germline V gene lookup returns CDR1 DFQATT and CDR2 SNEGSKA (reference sequence). V shed 0 bases and J shed 2 bases, with 12 bases lying between them. CDR3 size: 15 residues. CDR3 sequence (DNA): TGCAGTGCTAGAGATCCCAAGGGCAACACAGATACGCAGTATTTT. Amino acids: CSARDPKGNTDTQYF.

The V gene is TRBV7-2, the J gene TRBJ1-5, with D possibly being TRBD1 (6 bases). Trimming took 5 bases from V and 4 from J, leaving 12 bases between them. The V gene's germline CDR1 is SGHTA and CDR2 FQGNSA. The CDR3 length is 14 residues. CDR3 DNA sequence: TGTGCCAGCAGCGCCACAGGGAGTAATCAGCCCCAGCATTTT. Translated, it gives CASSATGSNQPQHF.

This clonotype was found once. The genes are TRBV7-2 and TRBJ2-7; 10 positions agree with TRBD2. Germline V gene lookup returns CDR1 SGHTA and CDR2 FQGNSA. The CDR3 contains 16 residues. Unmatched junction bases numbered 5, after V lost 1 base and J lost 2 bases. The CDR3 DNA is TGTGCCAGCAGCTTAGGCAAGCGGGGGGGTACCTACGAGCAGTACTTC. This translates into CASSLGKRGGTYEQYF.

A note on this clonotype: One end of the junction fails to match germline, which may point to a read error. The J gene is TRBJ2-1, the V gene TRBV12-3 or TRBV12-4; TRBD2 agrees at 8 bases. This CDR3 comprises 14 residues. CDR3 bases: TGTGCCGGCAGGGCCCGGGGGGGTTACAATGAGCAGTTCTTC. Translating it yields CAGRARGGYNEQFF.